This T cell receptor (beta chain) was profiled in a study of blood T cell repertoires in COVID-19. Across the whole study: From T cells, B-cell-depleted T cells, or PBMCs came the material, which was cDNA or gDNA.

Here immunoSEQ multiplex PCR was the method, and the copy in TCRdb shows in-frame clones only, minus some. The table lists about 170,000 clones, approximately 86% of them singletons. The CDR3 extends over 14 amino acids. V was trimmed by 3 bases and J by 2 bases, leaving 10 bases between them. The germline V gene has CDR1 KGHSH and CDR2 LQKENI. The sample consisted of peripheral blood. This chain connects TRBV18 to TRBJ2-5; the D gene is possibly TRBD2 (6 bases). The receptor's source is a man between 60 and 75 years old who had recovered from COVID-19. CDR3 residues: CASSPTGGQETQYF. In DNA, the CDR3 is TGTGCCAGCTCACCCACTGGGGGGCAAGAGACCCAGTACTTC. Full variable domain (remainder filled in from reference TRBV18 and TRBJ2-5): NAGVMQNPRHLVRRRGQEARLRCSPMKGHSHVYWYRQLPEEGLKFMVYLQKENIIDESGMPKERFSAEFPKEGPSILRIQQVVRGDSAAYFCASSPTGGQETQYFGPGTRLLVL.